A selection of T cell receptor beta chains follows, all from one sample in a study of blood T cell repertoires in COVID-19. Assay used: immunoSEQ multiplex PCR; TCRdb lists only in-frame clones, some missing. Here the sample spans tens of thousands of clones, approximately 79% being singletons. Sequencing was carried out using peripheral blood. These receptors originate from a woman older than 75 with active or convalescent COVID-19. CDR3s include the opening cysteine and the closing phenylalanine or tryptophan. The order of the fields is J gene, clone size, D gene, CDR3 length, V gene, CDR3 protein. A D gene is named only where the DNA matches it firmly. The size entry is marked missing in some rows and otherwise reads once, few, many or a size class.

TRBJ2-1 - TRBD2 13 TRBV13 CASRLRTSYEQFF
TRBJ1-4 - - 14 TRBV7-2 CASSLESGRRKLFF
TRBJ1-2 few TRBD1 13 TRBV28 CASGGTVYYGYTF
TRBJ2-1 - TRBD2 14 TRBV5-6 CASSLRGDYNEQFF
TRBJ2-7 - TRBD2 13 TRBV3-1/TRBV3-2 CAIRAGGTYEQYF
TRBJ1-5 once TRBD1 15 TRBV9 CASSDGTGTGQPQHF
TRBJ2-6 - - 18 TRBV7-7 CASSPRGSPTSGANVLTF
TRBJ2-3 - TRBD2 21 TRBV3-1/TRBV3-2 CASSQDPPAGGKPNSTDTQYF
TRBJ2-3 - - 15 TRBV7-2 CASSLDPSRAATQYF
TRBJ2-2 few - 15 TRBV11-3 CASSLRTANTGELFF
TRBJ2-2 - - 15 TRBV11-2 CASRYLRGNTGELFF
TRBJ1-2 - - 15 TRBV7-6 CASSPRDKGTYGYTF
TRBJ2-3 - TRBD2 16 TRBV7-9 CASSSTSGALKDTQYF
TRBJ2-2 once - 11 TRBV20-1 CSARRHGELFF
TRBJ1-1 - - 15 TRBV6-5 CASSYSGNLNTEAFF
TRBJ1-1 - - 15 TRBV3-1/TRBV3-2 CASSQGLSENTEAFF
TRBJ1-5 - TRBD1 15 TRBV28 CASRATGGASQPQHF
TRBJ1-3 - - 14 TRBV7-9 CACGQGSSGNTIYF
TRBJ2-2 many - 14 TRBV19 CASSGQGITGELFF
TRBJ2-3 - TRBD1 20 TRBV4-3 CASSQDGQGLFQTSTDTQYF
TRBJ1-6 - TRBD1 15 TRBV27 CASIPRQGYNSPLHF
TRBJ1-6 few - 14 TRBV7-2 CASSLGHRSQPLHF
TRBJ2-7 - TRBD1 14 TRBV7-6 CASSLGTGVAEQYF
TRBJ2-7 - TRBD1 14 TRBV5-1 CASSYGTGSYEQYF
TRBJ2-7 - TRBD2 16 TRBV3-1/TRBV3-2 CASSRILAGGSSEQYF
TRBJ1-5 - TRBD1 16 TRBV19 CASSIGNRGMVRPQHF
TRBJ2-1 - - 13 TRBV5-1 CASGTDFINEQFF
TRBJ2-7 many TRBD1 17 TRBV6-2/TRBV6-3 CASSLLGSGTGFNEQYF
TRBJ1-1 few TRBD1 13 TRBV19 CASRFYRGDRAFF
TRBJ2-6 few TRBD1 16 TRBV2 CASNTDREAGANVLTF
TRBJ2-1 - - 13 TRBV27 CASSLEFYNEQFF
TRBJ2-7 - TRBD2 18 TRBV18 CASSPLQGSGGRAYEQYF
TRBJ1-1 - - 13 TRBV6-5 CASSSWGETEAFF
TRBJ2-2 - TRBD1 14 TRBV27 CASYRTGYAGELFF
TRBJ1-5 - - 15 TRBV25-1 CASSDRRQGNQPQHF
TRBJ2-2 few - 16 TRBV19 CASSMRVSANTGELFF
TRBJ2-1 - - 15 TRBV5-1 CASSVTGTSYNEQFF
TRBJ1-5 - TRBD1 14 TRBV19 CASSPTGDNQPQHF
TRBJ2-5 - TRBD2 19 TRBV27 CASSLIPELAGETRETQYF
TRBJ2-3 - - 12 TRBV6-5 CASSRTSDTQYF
TRBJ2-1 once - 17 TRBV5-1 CASSLYLIARSYNEQFF
TRBJ2-1 - - 14 TRBV7-8 CASSLAGALNEQFF
TRBJ2-1 - - 13 TRBV6-5 CASRLSSYNEQFF
TRBJ2-7 - TRBD2 15 TRBV19 CASSPSGTSQSEQYF
TRBJ1-6 - - 12 TRBV12-3/TRBV12-4 CASSLAGGPLHF
TRBJ1-5 - - 16 TRBV5-5 CASSLEGGASNQPQHF
TRBJ2-1 - - 16 TRBV27 CASNQLQGGQRNEQFF
TRBJ2-6 - TRBD1 19 TRBV3-1/TRBV3-2 CASTALGQGGPAGANVLTF
TRBJ1-1 once - 12 TRBV18 CASSLQNTEAFF
TRBJ2-4 - TRBD1 15 TRBV27 CASSLHRGRKDIQYF
TRBJ2-3 - TRBD2 16 TRBV11-3 CASSRGGAGGTDTQYF